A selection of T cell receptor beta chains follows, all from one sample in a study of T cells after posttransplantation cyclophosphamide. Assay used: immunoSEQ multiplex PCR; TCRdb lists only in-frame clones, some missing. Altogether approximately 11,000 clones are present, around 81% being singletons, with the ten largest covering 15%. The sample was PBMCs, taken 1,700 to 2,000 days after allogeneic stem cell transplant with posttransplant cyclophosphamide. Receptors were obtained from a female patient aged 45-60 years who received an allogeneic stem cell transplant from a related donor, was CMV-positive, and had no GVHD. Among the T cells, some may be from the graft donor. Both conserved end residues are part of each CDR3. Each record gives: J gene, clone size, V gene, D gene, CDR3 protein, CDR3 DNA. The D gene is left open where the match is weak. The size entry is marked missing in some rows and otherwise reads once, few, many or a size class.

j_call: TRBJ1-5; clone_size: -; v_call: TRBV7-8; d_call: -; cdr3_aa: CASSPADGIQPQHF; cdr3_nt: TGTGCCAGCAGCCCAGCGGACGGCATTCAGCCCCAGCATTTT
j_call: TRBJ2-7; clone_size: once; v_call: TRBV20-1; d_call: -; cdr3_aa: CSARRSYEQYF; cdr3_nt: TGCAGTGCTCGGAGGTCCTACGAGCAGTACTTC
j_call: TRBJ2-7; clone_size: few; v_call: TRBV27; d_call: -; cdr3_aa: CASSLAGYGAYEQYF; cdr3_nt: TGTGCCAGCAGTTTGGCCGGGTACGGCGCCTACGAGCAGTACTTC
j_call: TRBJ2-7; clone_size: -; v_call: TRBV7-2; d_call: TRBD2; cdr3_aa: CASSFGLAASEQYF; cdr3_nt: TGTGCCAGCAGCTTTGGACTAGCGGCGTCGGAGCAGTACTTC
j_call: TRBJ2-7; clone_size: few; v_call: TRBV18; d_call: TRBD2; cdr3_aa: CASSPDRATLAGAGEQYF; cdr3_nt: TGTGCCAGCTCACCCGACAGGGCAACACTAGCGGGAGCTGGCGAGCAGTACTTC
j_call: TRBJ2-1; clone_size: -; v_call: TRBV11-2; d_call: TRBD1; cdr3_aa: CASSSGGQGPYNEQFF; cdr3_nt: TGTGCCAGCAGCTCTGGGGGACAGGGACCGTACAATGAGCAGTTCTTC
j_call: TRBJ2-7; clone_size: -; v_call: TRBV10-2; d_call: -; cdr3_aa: CASSAGHEQYF; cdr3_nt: TGCGCCAGCAGTGCCGGTCACGAGCAGTACTTC
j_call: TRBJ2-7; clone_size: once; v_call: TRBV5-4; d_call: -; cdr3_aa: CASSLGGGQVIYEQYF; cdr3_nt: TGTGCCAGCAGCTTGGGGGGGGGACAGGTCATCTACGAGCAGTACTTC
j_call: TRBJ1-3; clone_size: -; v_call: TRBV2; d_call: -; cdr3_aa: CASSEFVGLSGNTIYF; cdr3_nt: TGTGCCAGCAGTGAGTTCGTGGGGCTCTCTGGAAACACCATATATTTT
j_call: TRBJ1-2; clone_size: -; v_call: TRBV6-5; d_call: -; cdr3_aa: CASSRTEGYTF; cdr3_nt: TGTGCCAGCAGTCGGACAGAGGGCTACACCTTC
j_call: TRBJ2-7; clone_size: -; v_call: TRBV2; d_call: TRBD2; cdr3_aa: CATDQGTRSYEQYF; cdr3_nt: TGTGCCACCGACCAGGGGACTAGGTCCTACGAGCAGTACTTC
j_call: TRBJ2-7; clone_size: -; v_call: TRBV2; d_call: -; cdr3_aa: CASMGVDSYEQYF; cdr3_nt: TGTGCCAGCATGGGCGTGGACTCCTACGAGCAGTACTTC
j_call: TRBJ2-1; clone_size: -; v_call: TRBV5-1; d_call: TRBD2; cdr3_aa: CASSQGLAGVEFF; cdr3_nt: TGCGCCAGCAGCCAGGGACTAGCGGGAGTAGAATTCTTC
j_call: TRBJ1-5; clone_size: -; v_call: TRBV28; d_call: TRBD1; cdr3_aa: CATSTGDNQPQHF; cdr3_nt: TGTGCCACCTCGACAGGGGACAATCAGCCCCAGCATTTT
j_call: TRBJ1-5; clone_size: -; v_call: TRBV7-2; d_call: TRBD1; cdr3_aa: CASGQGPNQPQHF; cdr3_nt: TGTGCCAGCGGACAGGGGCCCAATCAGCCCCAGCATTTT
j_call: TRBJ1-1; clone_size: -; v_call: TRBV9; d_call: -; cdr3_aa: CASSVWVDGGEAFF; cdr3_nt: TGTGCCAGCAGCGTTTGGGTCGACGGGGGTGAAGCTTTCTTT
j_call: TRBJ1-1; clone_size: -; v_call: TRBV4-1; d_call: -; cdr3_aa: CASSQAGVGMSLTEAFF; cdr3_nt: TGCGCCAGCAGCCAAGCCGGAGTTGGCATGTCTCTCACTGAAGCTTTCTTT
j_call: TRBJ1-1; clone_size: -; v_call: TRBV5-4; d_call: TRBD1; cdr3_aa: CASSLDRGRAFF; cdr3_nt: TGTGCCAGCAGCCTGGACAGGGGGAGAGCTTTCTTT
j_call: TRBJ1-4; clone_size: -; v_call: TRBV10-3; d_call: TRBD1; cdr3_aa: CAISGDREEKLFF; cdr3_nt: TGTGCCATCAGTGGGGACAGGGAAGAAAAACTGTTTTTT
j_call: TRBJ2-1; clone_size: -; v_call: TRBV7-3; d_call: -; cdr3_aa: CASSLGAYNEQFF; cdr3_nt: TGTGCCAGCAGCCTAGGAGCCTACAATGAGCAGTTCTTC
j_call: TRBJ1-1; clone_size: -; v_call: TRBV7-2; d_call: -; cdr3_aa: CASSSELNTEAFF; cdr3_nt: TGTGCCAGCAGCTCTGAGTTGAACACTGAAGCTTTCTTT
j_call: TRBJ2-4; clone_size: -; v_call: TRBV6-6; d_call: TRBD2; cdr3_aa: CASSYTLAVGLDIQYF; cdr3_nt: TGTGCCAGCAGTTACACCCTAGCGGTTGGTTTAGACATTCAGTACTTC
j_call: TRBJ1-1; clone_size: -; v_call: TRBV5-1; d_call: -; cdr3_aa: CASSLYPSGNTEAFF; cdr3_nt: TGCGCCAGCAGCTTGTATCCGTCAGGGAACACTGAAGCTTTCTTT
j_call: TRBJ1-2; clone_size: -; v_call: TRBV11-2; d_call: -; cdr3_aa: CASSLGDTYGYTF; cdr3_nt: TGTGCCAGCAGCTTAGGGGACACCTATGGCTACACCTTC
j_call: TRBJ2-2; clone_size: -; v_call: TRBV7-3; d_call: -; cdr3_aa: CASSLGVGNTGELFF; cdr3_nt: TGTGCCAGCAGCTTAGGAGTTGGGAACACCGGGGAGCTGTTTTTT
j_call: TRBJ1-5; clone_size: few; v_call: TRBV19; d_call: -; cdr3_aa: CASSSPSGWSNQPQHF; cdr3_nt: TGTGCCAGTAGTAGTCCCTCGGGGTGGAGCAATCAGCCCCAGCATTTT
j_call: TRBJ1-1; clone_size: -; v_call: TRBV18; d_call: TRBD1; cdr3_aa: CASSPPQGAGTEAFF; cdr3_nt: TGTGCCAGCTCACCACCCCAGGGGGCCGGCACTGAAGCTTTCTTT
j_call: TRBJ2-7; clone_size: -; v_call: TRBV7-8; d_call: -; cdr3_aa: CASSSIGPGTTVLKQYF; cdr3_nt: TGTGCCAGCAGCTCAATTGGCCCCGGGACAACAGTACTAAAGCAGTACTTC
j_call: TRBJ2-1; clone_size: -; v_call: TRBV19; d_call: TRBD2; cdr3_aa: CASSLRGGHSYNEQFF; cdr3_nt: TGTGCCAGTAGTCTTCGGGGGGGACACTCATACAATGAGCAGTTCTTC
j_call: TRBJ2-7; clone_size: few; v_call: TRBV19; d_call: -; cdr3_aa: CASRPGGGSYEQYF; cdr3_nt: TGTGCCAGTAGGCCCGGAGGAGGCTCCTACGAGCAGTACTTC
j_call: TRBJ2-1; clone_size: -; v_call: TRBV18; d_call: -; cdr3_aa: CASSTGGIIYNEQFF; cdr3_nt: TGTGCCAGCTCAACTGGCGGGATTATATACAATGAGCAGTTCTTC
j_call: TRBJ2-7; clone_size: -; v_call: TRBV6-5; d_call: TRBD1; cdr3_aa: CASSKDRGSYEQYF; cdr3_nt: TGTGCCAGCAGTAAGGACAGGGGTTCCTACGAGCAGTACTTC
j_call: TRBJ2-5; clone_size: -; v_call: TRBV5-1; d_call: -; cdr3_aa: CASSQRQGRGQETQYF; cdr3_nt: TGCGCCAGCAGCCAAAGACAGGGGAGGGGACAAGAGACCCAGTACTTC
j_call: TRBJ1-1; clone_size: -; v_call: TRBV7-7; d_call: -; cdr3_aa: CASSESLQGEAFF; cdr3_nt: TGTGCCAGCAGCGAATCCCTTCAGGGGGAAGCTTTCTTT
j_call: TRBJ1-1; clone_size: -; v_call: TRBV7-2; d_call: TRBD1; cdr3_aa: CASSPQTGDTEAFF; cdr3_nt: TGTGCCAGCAGCCCACAGACAGGGGACACTGAAGCTTTCTTT
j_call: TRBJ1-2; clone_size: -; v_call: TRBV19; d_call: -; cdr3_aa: CASSLARGQRGGYTF; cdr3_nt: TGTGCCAGTAGTTTAGCCCGAGGACAAAGGGGCGGCTACACCTTC
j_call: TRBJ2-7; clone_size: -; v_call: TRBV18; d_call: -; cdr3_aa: CASSPSAGIDEQYF; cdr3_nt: TGTGCCAGCTCACCTTCCGCGGGTATCGACGAGCAGTACTTC
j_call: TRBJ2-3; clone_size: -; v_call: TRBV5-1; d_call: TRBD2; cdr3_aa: CASSQRTSGSGIDTQYF; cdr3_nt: TGCGCCAGCAGCCAGAGGACTAGCGGGAGTGGTATAGATACGCAGTATTTT
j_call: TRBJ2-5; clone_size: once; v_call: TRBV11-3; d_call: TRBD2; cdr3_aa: CASSLGGSQETQYF; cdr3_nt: TGTGCCAGCAGCTTAGGCGGGAGCCAAGAGACCCAGTACTTC
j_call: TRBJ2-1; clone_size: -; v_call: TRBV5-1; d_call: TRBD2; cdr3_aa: CASSREGSTDEQFF; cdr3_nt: TGCGCCAGCAGCAGGGAGGGGAGTACGGATGAGCAGTTCTTC
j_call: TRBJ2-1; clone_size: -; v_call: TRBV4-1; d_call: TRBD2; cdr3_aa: CASSQPGSGRPNNEQFF; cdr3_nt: TGCGCCAGCAGCCAACCCGGGAGCGGGAGGCCTAACAATGAGCAGTTCTTC
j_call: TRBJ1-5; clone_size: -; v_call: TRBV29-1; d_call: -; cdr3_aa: CSVAREANQPQHF; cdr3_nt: TGCAGCGTTGCTAGGGAGGCGAATCAGCCCCAGCATTTT
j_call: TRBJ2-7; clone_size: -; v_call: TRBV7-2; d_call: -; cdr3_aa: CASSFAVGAPYEQYF; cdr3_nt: TGTGCCAGCAGCTTCGCAGTTGGGGCCCCTTACGAGCAGTACTTC
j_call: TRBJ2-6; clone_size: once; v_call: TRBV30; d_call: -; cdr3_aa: CAWGRRGRGANVLTF; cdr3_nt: TGTGCCTGGGGACGGAGGGGGCGCGGGGCCAACGTCCTGACTTTC
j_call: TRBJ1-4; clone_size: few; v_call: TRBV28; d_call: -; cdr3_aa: CASSSPGVREKLFF; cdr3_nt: TGTGCCAGCAGTTCCCCCGGGGTCAGAGAAAAACTGTTTTTT
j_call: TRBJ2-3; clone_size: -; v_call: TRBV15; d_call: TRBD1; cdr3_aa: CATSGYRGSTDTQYF; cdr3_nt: TGTGCCACCAGCGGATACAGGGGGAGCACAGATACGCAGTATTTT
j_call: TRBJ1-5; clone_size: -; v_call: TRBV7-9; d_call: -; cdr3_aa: CASSLQGGNQPQHF; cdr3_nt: TGTGCCAGCAGCTTACAAGGGGGCAATCAGCCCCAGCATTTT
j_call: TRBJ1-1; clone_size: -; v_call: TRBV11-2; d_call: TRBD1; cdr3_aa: CASIPGTGSTEAFF; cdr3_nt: TGTGCCAGCATCCCGGGGACAGGGTCCACTGAAGCTTTCTTT
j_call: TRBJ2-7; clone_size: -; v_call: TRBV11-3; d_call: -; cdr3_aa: CASSLGSAGEQYF; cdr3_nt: TGTGCCAGCAGCTTAGGTTCGGCGGGCGAGCAGTACTTC
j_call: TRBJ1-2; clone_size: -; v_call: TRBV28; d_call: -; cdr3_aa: CASARQASSRYTF; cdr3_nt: TGTGCCAGCGCAAGACAGGCCTCGAGTCGCTACACCTTC
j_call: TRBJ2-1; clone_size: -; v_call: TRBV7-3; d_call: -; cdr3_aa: CASSLQGSNEQFF; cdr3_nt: TGTGCCAGCAGCTTACAGGGTAGCAATGAGCAGTTCTTC
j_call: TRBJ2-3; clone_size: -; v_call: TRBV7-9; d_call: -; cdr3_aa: CASSFRGTTSGQGTQYF; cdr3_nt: TGTGCCAGCAGCTTCAGAGGGACTACCTCTGGACAGGGTACGCAGTATTTT
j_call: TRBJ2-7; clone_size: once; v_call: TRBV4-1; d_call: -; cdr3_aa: CASSQVSSDYEQYF; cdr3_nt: TGCGCCAGCAGCCAAGTATCTAGCGACTACGAGCAGTACTTC
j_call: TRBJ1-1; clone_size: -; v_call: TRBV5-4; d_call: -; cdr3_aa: CASSSERRNTEAFF; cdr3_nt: TGTGCCAGCAGCTCAGAAAGGAGGAACACTGAAGCTTTCTTT
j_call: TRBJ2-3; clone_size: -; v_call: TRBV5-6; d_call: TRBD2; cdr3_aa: CASSLAGTSGIDTQYF; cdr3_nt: TGTGCCAGCAGCTTGGCCGGGACTAGCGGAATCGATACGCAGTATTTT
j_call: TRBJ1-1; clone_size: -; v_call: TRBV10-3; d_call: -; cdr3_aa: CAIRKGMNTEAFF; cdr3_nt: TGTGCCATCAGAAAGGGGATGAACACTGAAGCTTTCTTT
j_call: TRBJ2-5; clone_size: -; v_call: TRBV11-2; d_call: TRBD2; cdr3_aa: CASSSAGVFQETQYF; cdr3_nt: TGTGCCAGCAGCTCAGCGGGAGTGTTCCAAGAGACCCAGTACTTC